The 18 T cell receptor beta chains listed next were all sequenced from one sample in a study of OX40 agonist ivuxolimab in advanced cancers. Data came from immunoSEQ multiplex PCR; TCRdb stores just in-frame clones and leaves some out. Among just over 50,000 clones listed, roughly 84% were seen once. The material sequenced was CD4+ or CD8+ T cells sorted from blood, taken in a trial of the OX40 agonist ivuxolimab. Every receptor here comes from an adult with an advanced solid tumor such as melanoma, head and neck, liver or kidney cancer.

The chain uses TRBV11-2 and TRBJ1-6; a weak D match, TRBD1 (6 bases). V gave up 5 bases and J gave up 7 bases, with 15 bases separating them. Germline CDR1 reads SGHAT; CDR2 reads FQNNGV. This CDR3 has 15 residues. CDR3 sequence reads: CASSQSGQGNSPLHF. The CDR3 DNA follows: TGTGCCAGCAGCCAATCGGGCCAGGGGAATTCACCCCTCCACTTT.

The CDR3 DNA reads TGTGCCAGCAGCTACGCCGGGACTTTCACCCCCTACAATGAGCAGTTCTTC. This translates into CASSYAGTFTPYNEQFF. The J gene is TRBJ2-1, the V gene TRBV11-3; D may be TRBD2 (6 bases). The germline CDR1 and CDR2 sequences are SGHNT and YENEEA. This CDR3 contains 17 residues. The V end lost 4 bases, the J end lost 2 bases, and 18 bases lay between the germline ends.

The chain has TRBV19 and TRBJ2-3; 10 bases agree with TRBD2. CDR1 and CDR2 from the germline V gene are LNHDA and SQIVND (reference sequence). J lost 2 bases, V lost 4 bases, and 9 bases had no gene match. The length of the CDR3 is 17 residues. The DNA for the CDR3 is TGTGCCAGTAGTAGGGGGTCCGGGACTAGCGCCACAGATACGCAGTATTTT. Protein product: CASSRGSGTSATDTQYF.

This clone was detected once. V usage is TRBV5-1 and J usage is TRBJ1-1; 7 bases map to TRBD1. With V trimmed by 3 bases and J by 5 bases, 4 bases remained unmatched. CDR3 length equals 13 residues. From germline, CDR1 is SGHRS and CDR2 YFSETQ. CDR3 sequence: CASSSQGGTEAFF. The DNA for the CDR3 is TGCGCCAGCAGCTCCCAGGGGGGAACTGAAGCTTTCTTT. The full variable domain, in which reference TRBV5-1 and TRBJ1-1 provide the parts outside the CDR3, is KAGVTQTPRYLIKTRGQQVTLSCSPISGHRSVSWYQQTPGQGLQFLFEYFSETQRNKGNFPGRFSGRQFSNSRSEMNVSTLELGDSALYLCASSSQGGTEAFFGQGTRLTVV.

The rearrangement uses TRBV10-1 and TRBJ2-3, with a weak D call TRBD2 (6 bases). Germline V lookup: CDR1 WNHNN, CDR2 SYGVQD (reference sequence). V was shortened by 6 bases and J by 4 bases, with 11 bases between the two germline ends. The CDR3 consists of 13 residues. The CDR3 reads CASRWGVADTQYF. The CDR3 DNA sequence: TGCGCCAGCAGATGGGGGGTGGCAGATACGCAGTATTTT.

The chain carries TRBV15 and TRBJ1-6; D is uncertain. The V end lost 6 bases, the J end lost 7 bases, and 13 bases lay between the germline ends. Germline V lookup: CDR1 LNHNV, CDR2 YYDKDF (reference sequence). This CDR3 region has 14 residues. The CDR3 sequence is CATSWTAENSPLHF. CDR3 nucleotides: TGTGCCACCAGTTGGACCGCCGAAAATTCACCCCTCCACTTT.

V usage is TRBV2 and J usage is TRBJ1-2, with D possibly being TRBD1 (5 bases). CDR1 and CDR2 from the germline V gene are SNHLY and FYNNEI. The CDR3 loop spans 13 amino acids. V was cut by 4 bases and J by 8 bases, with 14 bases left in between. The CDR3: CASSVSGPNGYTF. Written as DNA, the CDR3 is TGTGCCAGCAGTGTTTCGGGACCGAACGGCTACACCTTC.

The J gene is TRBJ1-2, the V gene TRBV6-5; D unresolved. Germline V lookup: CDR1 MNHEY, CDR2 SVGAGI. The CDR3 has 16 amino acids. Trimming shortened V by 1 base and J by 2 bases, and 14 bases separated the two germline ends. The DNA of the CDR3 is TGTGCCAGCAGTTACTTTTTCCCTGCCACAAACTATGGCTACACCTTC. Its translation is CASSYFFPATNYGYTF.

The V call is TRBV11-2, the J call TRBJ2-5, with D unresolved. The CDR3 is 15 amino acids. The germline V gene has CDR1 SGHAT and CDR2 FQNNGV. V shed 1 base and J shed 4 bases, with 13 bases lying between them. CDR3 DNA sequence: TGTGCCAGCAGCTTAGTAGTCCGGTCCACAGAGACCCAGTACTTC. Translated, it gives CASSLVVRSTETQYF.

V usage is TRBV7-3 and J usage is TRBJ1-5; maybe TRBD1 (5 bases). Trimming removed 0 bases from V and 2 bases from J, with 11 bases in between. Germline assignment: CDR1 SGHTA and CDR2 FQGTGA. The CDR3 contains 16 residues. The CDR3 DNA follows: TGTGCCAGCAGCTTAACTTCCGGGGGAGGCAATCAGCCCCAGCATTTT. As protein: CASSLTSGGGNQPQHF.

V and J are TRBV7-3 and TRBJ1-1; 10 positions match TRBD1. The germline CDR1 and CDR2 sequences are SGHTA and FQGTGA. With 2 bases clipped from V and 6 bases from J, the junction kept 9 bases outside the gene matches. This CDR3 comprises 16 residues. CDR3 loop: CASSLYSGQGQSEAFF. The CDR3 coding sequence is TGTGCCAGCAGCTTATATTCGGGACAGGGGCAATCTGAAGCTTTCTTT.

CDR3 sequence reads: CASSLMQGVFEQYF. Here the CDR3 DNA reads TGCGCCAGCAGCTTAATGCAGGGGGTTTTCGAGCAGTACTTC. The gene calls are TRBV5-1 and TRBJ2-7, with 7 bases fitting TRBD1. Germline V lookup: CDR1 SGHRS, CDR2 YFSETQ. Trimming cost V 2 bases and J 6 bases; bases outside gene matches: 8. The CDR3 totals 14 residues. Complete variable domain (other parts from reference TRBV5-1 and TRBJ2-7): KAGVTQTPRYLIKTRGQQVTLSCSPISGHRSVSWYQQTPGQGLQFLFEYFSETQRNKGNFPGRFSGRQFSNSRSEMNVSTLELGDSALYLCASSLMQGVFEQYFGPGTRLTVT.

The chain links TRBV10-2 to TRBJ1-6, with TRBD1 identical over 9 bases. The V gene's germline CDR1 is WSHSY and CDR2 SAAADI. Trimming removed 6 bases from V and 9 bases from J; junction bases left unmatched: 6. The CDR3 is 14 residues long. CDR3 residues: CASSPGQGGSPLHF. DNA for the CDR3: TGCGCCAGCAGCCCGGGACAGGGAGGTTCACCCCTCCACTTT.

This clone was observed once. The genes are TRBV5-6 and TRBJ2-5, with 10 bases matching TRBD1. CDR1 is SGHDT, CDR2 YYEEEE, per germline. The V gene end was trimmed by 4 bases and the J gene end by 4 bases; junction bases not matched to a gene: 7. This CDR3 is built from 15 residues. The CDR3 sequence is CASSQGQGRRETQYF. CDR3 DNA sequence: TGTGCCAGCAGCCAGGGACAGGGGAGGCGAGAGACCCAGTACTTC. Combining the CDR3 with reference TRBV5-6 and TRBJ2-5 gives the whole variable domain DAGVTQSPTHLIKTRGQQVTLRCSPKSGHDTVSWYQQALGQGPQFIFQYYEEEERQRGNFPDRFSGHQFPNYSSELNVNALLLGDSALYLCASSQGQGRRETQYFGPGTRLLVL.

J is TRBJ1-5 and V is TRBV30; the match to TRBD1 covers 7 bases. CDR3 length: 20 amino acids. CDR1 and CDR2 (germline): GTSNPN, SVGIG (reference sequence). V lost 2 bases to trimming and J lost 2 bases; unmatched junction nucleotides: 21. The CDR3 protein is CAWSNWDREEVGSRNQPQHF. CDR3 DNA sequence: TGTGCCTGGAGTAATTGGGACAGAGAAGAAGTGGGTTCGCGCAATCAGCCCCAGCATTTT.

The chain carries TRBV6-5 and TRBJ1-3, with D perhaps matching TRBD1 (5 bases). CDR1 is MNHEY and CDR2 is SVGAGI in the germline V gene. The CDR3 is 14 amino acids. V was pared by 5 bases and J by 0 bases, with 8 bases between. Written as DNA, the CDR3 is TGTGCCAGCAGTCCGACAGTCTCTGGAAACACCATATATTTT. It translates to CASSPTVSGNTIYF.

This clone was observed a few times. V and J are TRBV6-5 and TRBJ1-5; D possibly corresponds to TRBD1 (6 bases). This CDR3 region has 15 residues. Trimming took 5 bases from V and 0 from J, leaving 11 bases between them. CDR1 is MNHEY, CDR2 SVGAGI, per germline. CDR3 residues: CASSGQYNSNQPQHF. The DNA of the CDR3 is TGTGCCAGCAGTGGACAGTATAATAGCAATCAGCCCCAGCATTTT.

V usage is TRBV7-8 and J usage is TRBJ2-5, with 11 bases aligning to TRBD2. V dropped 5 bases and J dropped 5; count of bases not matched to a gene: 10. This CDR3 spans 16 amino acids. The germline gives CDR1 SGHVS, CDR2 FQNEAQ. The CDR3 reads CASSDLGLAAMETQYF. In DNA, the CDR3 is TGTGCCAGCAGCGACCTGGGACTAGCGGCTATGGAGACCCAGTACTTC.